The subject of this entry is one TCR beta chain. Method: immunoSEQ multiplex PCR; TCRdb's copy keeps in-frame clones and lacks some. The data contain 60,000 to 95,000 clones, approximately 84% of them singletons. V lost 0 bases and J 3 bases, leaving 10 bases between the germline ends. Germline V CDR1 and CDR2: SGHRS, YFSETQ. The CDR3 consists of 15 residues. This entry belongs to a study of control samples from healthy donors and cancer patients. Sequencing was performed on blood. The receptor was derived from a man aged 45 to 65 in good health. This chain uses TRBV5-1 with TRBJ2-1; D might be TRBD1 (6 bases). CDR3 residues: CASSLGTDSYNEQFF. The CDR3 DNA sequence: TGCGCCAGCAGCTTGGGAACGGACAGCTACAATGAGCAGTTCTTC. Based on the CDR3 plus reference TRBV5-1 and TRBJ2-1, the full variable domain is KAGVTQTPRYLIKTRGQQVTLSCSPISGHRSVSWYQQTPGQGLQFLFEYFSETQRNKGNFPGRFSGRQFSNSRSEMNVSTLELGDSALYLCASSLGTDSYNEQFFGPGTRLTVL.